The 14 T cell receptor beta chains listed next were all sequenced from one sample in a study of T cell repertoires in cytomegalovirus infection. TCRdb reanalysed the reads using MiXCR and keeps one entry per CDR3 protein. Among approximately 630,000 distinct CDR3 sequences listed, about 24% were seen once. The sample consisted of CD8+ T cells from PBMCs. These receptors originate from a human donor in good health (CMV status not recorded). Some clones in this sample may be carry-over from other donors' samples.

The V and J genes are TRBV20-1 and TRBJ2-1; TRBD2 agrees at 11 bases. Trimming removed 3 bases from V and 10 bases from J; junction bases left unmatched: 5. Germline V gene lookup returns CDR1 DFQATT and CDR2 SNEGSKA (reference sequence). This CDR3 region has 13 residues. CDR3 residues: CSARVLAGVEQFF. CDR3 sequence (DNA): TGCAGTGCTAGGGTACTAGCGGGGGTCGAGCAGTTCTTC.

This clonotype was picked up one time. Since a much larger clone is just one base distant, this may be a read error. In this CDR3 the conserved last residue, phenylalanine or tryptophan, is missing, so a read error is likely. This rearrangement joins TRBV14 to TRBJ2-3; D gene ambiguous. Germline values: CDR1 SGHDN, CDR2 FVKESK. Trimming cost V 1 base and J 2 bases, with 7 bases left between them. CDR3 length: 14 amino acids. The CDR3 here is CASSQASDTDTQYS. CDR3 bases: TGTGCCAGCAGCCAAGCGTCAGACACAGATACGCAGTATTCT.

The gene calls are TRBV29-1 and TRBJ2-7; weak D call: TRBD2 (6 bases). Germline V gene lookup returns CDR1 SQVTM and CDR2 ANQGSEA. V lost 6 bases to trimming and J lost 0 bases, with 15 bases between them. The CDR3 runs 14 residues. DNA for the CDR3: TGCAGCGTCTGCTGGGGGGATTTCTCCTACGAGCAGTACTTC. Encoded protein: CSVCWGDFSYEQYF.

This clonotype has at least ten counts. The genes are TRBV12-3 or TRBV12-4 and TRBJ1-1; D not certain. The CDR3 covers 13 residues. V was cut by 6 bases and J by 1 base, with 9 bases left in between. CDR3 amino acids: CASRPQKNTEAFF. The CDR3 region has the DNA TGTGCCAGCAGGCCACAGAAGAACACTGAAGCTTTCTTT.

About this clonotype: A read error may account for a junction end that differs from germline. The chain joins TRBV28 to TRBJ1-1, with a tentative D call TRBD1 (6 bases). The germline V gene has CDR1 MDHEN and CDR2 SYDVKM. The length of the CDR3 is 15 residues. CDR3 in amino acids: CAGSFFADRNTEAFF. The CDR3 coding sequence is TGTGCCGGCAGTTTCTTCGCGGACAGAAACACTGAAGCTTTCTTT.

This clonotype was counted at least ten times. V gene TRBV7-2 combines with J gene TRBJ2-5, with D hard to call. CDR3 size: 15 residues. Trimming removed 2 bases at V and 5 bases at J, with 15 bases between. The germline V gene encodes CDR1 SGHTA and CDR2 FQGNSA. CDR3 amino acids: CASSLRWASLETQYF. The CDR3 DNA reads as TGTGCCAGCAGCTTAAGGTGGGCATCGCTGGAGACCCAGTACTTC.

V usage is TRBV7-9 and J usage is TRBJ2-1; D is unclear. This CDR3 region has 16 residues. Trimming removed 11 bases from V and 3 bases from J, with 23 bases in between. The germline V gene encodes CDR1 SEHNR and CDR2 FQNEAQ (reference sequence). Written as DNA, the CDR3 is TGTGCCTGTAGCCTGGTCAAGGTATCGGGCTACAATGAGCAGTTCTTC. Its protein is CACSLVKVSGYNEQFF.

With respect to this clonotype: This sequence may be a read error, since a much larger clone differs from it by one base. As the CDR3 is not closed by the conserved phenylalanine or tryptophan, this likely results from a read error. DNA of the CDR3: TGTGCCAGCAGCTCCTTCGAAGGGGGGGCGAACACCGGGGAGCTGTTTTCT. Protein sequence: CASSSFEGGANTGELFS. This chain connects TRBV7-3 to TRBJ2-2, with a weak D call TRBD2 (7 bases). The germline CDR1 and CDR2 sequences are SGHTA and FQGTGA. The ends were cut back, 4 bases at V and 0 bases at J, with 15 bases in the middle. This CDR3 region has 17 residues.

The V and J genes are TRBV15 and TRBJ1-1; D perhaps matches TRBD1 (5 bases). Germline V gene data show CDR1 as LNHNV and CDR2 as YYDKDF (reference sequence). V gave up 8 bases and J gave up 1 base, with 11 bases separating them. This CDR3 region has 13 residues. This chain's CDR3 is CATGTYPNTEAFF. The CDR3 nucleotides are TGTGCCACCGGGACTTACCCGAACACTGAAGCTTTCTTT.

There are many counts of this clonotype. The chain joins TRBV7-9 to TRBJ2-5, with 7 bases that match TRBD1. Germline lookup yields CDR1 SEHNR and CDR2 FQNEAQ (reference sequence). The CDR3 spans 16 residues. J was trimmed by 0 bases and V by 0 bases; bases with no gene match: 4. The chain's CDR3 is CASSLAGRGYQETQYF. CDR3 DNA: TGTGCCAGCAGCTTAGCTGGCAGGGGGTACCAAGAGACCCAGTACTTC.

The chain couples TRBV29-1 to TRBJ1-1; D not certain. Trimming removed 3 bases at V and 8 bases at J, with 13 bases between. The CDR3 runs to 12 residues. Germline V lookup: CDR1 SQVTM, CDR2 ANQGSEA. The CDR3 DNA is TGCAGCGTTGATCGAGGGCCCGTCGAAGCTTTCTTT. It codes for CSVDRGPVEAFF.

This chain's CDR3 is CASSQNRQGLGNIQYF. The CDR3 DNA reads TGCGCCAGCAGCCAAAACCGACAGGGGTTGGGGAACATTCAGTACTTC. The V call is TRBV4-3, the J call TRBJ2-4, with TRBD1 matching 8 bases. With 2 bases clipped from V and 7 bases from J, the junction kept 10 bases outside the gene matches. Germline lookup yields CDR1 LGHNA and CDR2 YSLEER. The CDR3 contains 16 residues.

The rearrangement uses TRBV6-5 and TRBJ2-1, with 9 bases fitting TRBD2. The V segment lost 0 bases and the J segment 6 bases; nucleotides outside the gene matches: 3. Germline-derived CDR1 and CDR2 are MNHEY and SVGAGI. The CDR3 runs to 15 residues. CDR3 loop: CASSYSGSGGNEQFF. The CDR3 DNA reads TGTGCCAGCAGTTACTCGGGTAGCGGGGGCAATGAGCAGTTCTTC.

On this clonotype itself: A much larger clone lies a single base off, so this may be a read error. J is TRBJ2-5 and V is TRBV27, with D perhaps being TRBD1 or TRBD2 (6 bases each). This CDR3 is built from 18 residues. In germline, CDR1 is MNHEY, CDR2 SMNVEV (reference sequence). The CDR3, as DNA: TGTGCCAACAGTTTATATGTAGGGGGGCAGGGCATCCAAGAGACCCAGTACTTC. Its protein product is CANSLYVGGQGIQETQYF.